The clone carrying this TCR beta chain has more than one count but fewer than ten. The antigen is unknown. Trimming removed 2 bases at V and 0 bases at J, with 14 bases between. The germline V gene has CDR1 SGHVS and CDR2 FQNEAQ. The CDR3 is made up of 17 amino acids. The data derive from a study of beta chain features in type 1 diabetes. Expressed TCRB transcripts were sequenced because the isolated RNA had all been reverse transcribed beforehand. Sequenced by immunoSEQ multiplex PCR; TCRdb stores in-frame clones only, minus some. The sample has under 900,000 clones, under 20% seen once. General study findings and limits: TCRB repertoires of naive, central memory and Treg cells appeared more similar among patients than among healthy donors. VDJ junctions in type 1 diabetes patients carried more deletions and fewer insertions.

The chain joins TRBV7-8 to TRBJ2-1, with D possibly TRBD2 on 5 matching bases. The sequence came from a woman under 30 in good health. Sample: naive CD4+ T cells from blood. The CDR3 nucleotides read TGTGCCAGCAGCTTAACCGCACGGGGTAGCTCCTACAATGAGCAGTTCTTC. Encoded protein: CASSLTARGSSYNEQFF. Combining the CDR3 with reference TRBV7-8 and TRBJ2-1 gives the whole variable domain GAGVSQSPRYKVAKRGQDVALRCDPISGHVSLFWYQQALGQGPEFLTYFQNEAQLDKSGLPSDRFFAERPEGSVSTLKIQRTQQEDSAVYLCASSLTARGSSYNEQFFGPGTRLTVL.